The present T cell receptor (beta chain) was sequenced within a study of T cells after yellow fever vaccination. Study results and limitations: It was the secondary response that reached its peak faster, day 5 versus 15, but it was weaker. Most primary-vaccination clones recurred post-booster (around 97% CD4, about 90% CD8). FACS-sorted repertoires could harbor abundant contaminating bulk-population clonotypes.

In making TCR cDNA, 5'RACE template switching added a universal primer site and UMIs to it. From the 5' RACE reads, TCRdb called clonotypes with MiXCR, one entry per CDR3 protein. Of roughly 520,000 distinct CDR3 sequences listed, around a fifth are singletons. With 6 bases clipped from V and 2 bases from J, the junction kept 4 bases outside the gene matches. The CDR3 length is 15 residues. Germline loops: CDR1 MNHEY, CDR2 SMNVEV (reference sequence). This clonotype was counted only a few times. What it binds is not known. This sample comprised PBMCs, obtained 21 days after the first yellow fever vaccination. The chain employs TRBV27 and TRBJ1-5, with TRBD1 identical over 10 bases. The receptor's source is a man between 18 and 35 years old who received the YFV17D yellow fever vaccine. CDR3 loop: CASSPGTGGNQPQHF. The CDR3 nucleotides read TGTGCCAGCAGCCCCGGGACAGGGGGCAATCAGCCCCAGCATTTT.